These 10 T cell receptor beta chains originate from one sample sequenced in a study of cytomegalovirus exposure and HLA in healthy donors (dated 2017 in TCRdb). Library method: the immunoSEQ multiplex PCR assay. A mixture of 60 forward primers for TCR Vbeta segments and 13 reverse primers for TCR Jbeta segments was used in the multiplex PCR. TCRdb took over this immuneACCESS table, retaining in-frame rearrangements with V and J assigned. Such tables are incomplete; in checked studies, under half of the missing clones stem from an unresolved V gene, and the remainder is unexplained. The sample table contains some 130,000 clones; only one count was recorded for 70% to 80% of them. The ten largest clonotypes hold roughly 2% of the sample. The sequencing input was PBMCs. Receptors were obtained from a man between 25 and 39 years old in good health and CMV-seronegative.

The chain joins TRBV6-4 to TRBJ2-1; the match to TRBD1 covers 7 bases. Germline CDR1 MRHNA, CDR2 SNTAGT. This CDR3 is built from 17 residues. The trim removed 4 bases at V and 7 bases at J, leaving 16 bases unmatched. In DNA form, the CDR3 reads TGTGCCAGCAGTGTCTCCCCCCTAGGGGGCGGGTTAAATGAGCAGTTCTTC. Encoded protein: CASSVSPLGGGLNEQFF.

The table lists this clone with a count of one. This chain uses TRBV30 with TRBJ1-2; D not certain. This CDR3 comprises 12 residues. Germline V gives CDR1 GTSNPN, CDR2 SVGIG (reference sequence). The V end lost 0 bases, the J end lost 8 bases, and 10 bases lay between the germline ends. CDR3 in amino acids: CAWSVRDGGYTF. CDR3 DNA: TGTGCCTGGAGTGTACGGGATGGAGGCTACACCTTC.

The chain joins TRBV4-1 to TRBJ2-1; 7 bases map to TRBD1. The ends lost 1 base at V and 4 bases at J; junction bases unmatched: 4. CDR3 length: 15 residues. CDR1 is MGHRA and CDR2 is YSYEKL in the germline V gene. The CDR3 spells CASSQGGQAYNEQFF. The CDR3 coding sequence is TGCGCCAGCAGCCAAGGTGGACAGGCGTACAATGAGCAGTTCTTC.

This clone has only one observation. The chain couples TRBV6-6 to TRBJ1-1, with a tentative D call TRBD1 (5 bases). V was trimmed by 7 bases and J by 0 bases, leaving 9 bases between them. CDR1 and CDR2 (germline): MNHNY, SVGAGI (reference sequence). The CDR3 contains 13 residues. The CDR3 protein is CASTWTLNTEAFF. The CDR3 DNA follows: TGTGCCAGCACCTGGACATTGAACACTGAAGCTTTCTTT.

CDR3 amino acids: CASSGTGDSNQPQHF. CDR3 nucleotides: TGTGCCAGCAGTGGGACAGGAGATAGCAATCAGCCCCAGCATTTT. The V call is TRBV2, the J call TRBJ1-5, with 7 bases identical to TRBD1. CDR3 length: 15 amino acids. From germline, CDR1 is SNHLY and CDR2 FYNNEI. V lost 4 bases and J lost 0; bases outside the gene matches: 3.

CDR3 DNA: TGTGCCAGCAGCCCTCGAGGGGACAGGGTCTCTGGCTACACCTTC. Residues: CASSPRGDRVSGYTF. V gene TRBV9 combines with J gene TRBJ1-2; 9 bases are shared with TRBD1. The J segment lost 7 bases and the V segment lost 4 bases, leaving 11 bases of the junction unmatched. The CDR3 contains 15 residues. Germline lookup yields CDR1 SGDLS and CDR2 YYNGEE.

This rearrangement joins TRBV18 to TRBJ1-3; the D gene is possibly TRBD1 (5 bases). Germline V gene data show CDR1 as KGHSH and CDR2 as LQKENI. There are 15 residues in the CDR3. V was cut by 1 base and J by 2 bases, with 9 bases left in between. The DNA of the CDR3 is TGTGCCAGCTCACCACGCGGGGCGGCTGGAAACACCATATATTTT. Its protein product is CASSPRGAAGNTIYF.

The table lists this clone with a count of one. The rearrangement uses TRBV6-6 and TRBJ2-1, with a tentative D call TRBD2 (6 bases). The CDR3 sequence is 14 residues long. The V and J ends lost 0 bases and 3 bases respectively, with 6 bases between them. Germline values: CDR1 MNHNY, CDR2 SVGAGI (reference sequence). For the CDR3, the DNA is TGTGCCAGCAGTTACTCGACTAGCTACAATGAGCAGTTCTTC. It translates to CASSYSTSYNEQFF.

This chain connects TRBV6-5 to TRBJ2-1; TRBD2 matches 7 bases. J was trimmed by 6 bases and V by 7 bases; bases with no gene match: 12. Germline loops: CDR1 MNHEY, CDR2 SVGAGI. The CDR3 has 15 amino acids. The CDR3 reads CASTDGLVMGNEQFF. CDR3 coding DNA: TGTGCCAGCACCGACGGACTAGTTATGGGCAATGAGCAGTTCTTC.

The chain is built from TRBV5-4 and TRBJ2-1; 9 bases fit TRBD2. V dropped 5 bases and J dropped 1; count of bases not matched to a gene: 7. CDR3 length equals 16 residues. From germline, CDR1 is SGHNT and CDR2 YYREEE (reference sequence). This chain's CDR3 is CASRSLAGGSYNEQFF. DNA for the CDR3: TGTGCCAGCAGAAGTCTGGCGGGAGGGTCCTACAATGAGCAGTTCTTC.